This T cell receptor beta chain came from a study of blood T cell repertoires in COVID-19. About the research overall: T cells, B-cell-depleted T cells, or PBMCs supplied cDNA or gDNA.

Original handling: By means of reference gene primer amplification, nucleated cell counts were estimated. The repertoire was sequenced with immunoSEQ multiplex PCR; TCRdb's copy has only in-frame clones and lacks some. V, J and clone size reflect that table, while D and trimming were determined from the DNA. The sample has 200,000 to 250,000 clones; less than 85% are singletons. This clone turned up a few times. The sample taken for sequencing was peripheral blood. This TCR was sampled from an elderly woman with acute or convalescent COVID-19.

Here the CDR3 reads CASSTRTSGYEQFF. CDR3 DNA: TGCGCCAGCAGCACCCGGACTAGCGGATATGAGCAGTTCTTC. The V and J genes are TRBV5-1 and TRBJ2-1, with TRBD2 matching 10 bases. The CDR3 is 14 residues long. Germline values: CDR1 SGHRS, CDR2 YFSETQ. Trimming removed 4 bases from V and 8 bases from J; junction bases left unmatched: 6.